The next 31 T cell receptor beta chains were all read from a single sample in a study of early T cells in non-severe SARS-CoV-2 infection (dated by TCRdb to about 2021). The library relied on 5' RACE. The sequencing machine was a NextSeq 500. The public reads were run again by TCRdb, first through fastp at Q25 and then through MiXCR, and only productive beta chains were kept. Records with the same CDR3 protein are collapsed into one entry carrying the most frequent genes and DNA. Counted in this sample were 50,000 or so distinct CDR3 sequences; around 8% of them appeared once. The top ten constitute about 9% of the sample. Material: whole blood. The source of these receptors is an adult who was a healthcare worker with PCR-confirmed SARS-CoV-2 infection or an uninfected control (not recorded which).

This clonotype was detected many times. This rearrangement joins TRBV12-3 or TRBV12-4 to TRBJ2-7; 8 bases line up with TRBD1. The V and J ends lost 7 bases and 3 bases, in that order; junction bases with no gene match: 11. The CDR3 sequence is 15 residues long. The CDR3 nucleotides read TGTGCCAGCAAACGCTCCGGGACAGGTTTCTACGAGCAGTACTTC. This translates into CASKRSGTGFYEQYF.

This clonotype was seen at least ten times. The J gene is TRBJ2-3, the V gene TRBV20-1, with 8 bases matching TRBD2. Trimming cost V 0 bases and J 6 bases; bases outside gene matches: 11. Germline V gives CDR1 DFQATT, CDR2 SNEGSKA (reference sequence). The CDR3 is made up of 16 amino acids. CDR3 in amino acids: CSARDLRLAGTDTQYF. The CDR3, as DNA: TGCAGTGCTAGAGATCTCCGGCTAGCGGGTACTGATACGCAGTATTTT.

The chain has TRBV20-1 and TRBJ2-2; D possibly corresponds to TRBD2 (5 bases). Trimming cost V 6 bases and J 2 bases, with 13 bases left between them. Germline V gene sequence: CDR1 DFQATT, CDR2 SNEGSKA (reference sequence). CDR3 length: 14 amino acids. Written as DNA, the CDR3 is TGCAGTGCAAAAAGGACGGGAAACACCGGGGAGCTGTTTTTT. It codes for CSAKRTGNTGELFF.

This clonotype has more than one count but fewer than ten. The chain recombines TRBV10-3 with TRBJ2-1, with D perhaps given as TRBD1 or TRBD2 (5 bases each). CDR3 length: 16 residues. V gave up 8 bases and J gave up 2 bases, with 19 bases separating them. Germline CDR1 ENHRY, CDR2 SYGVKD. The CDR3 is CAIDRDPQKPYNEQFF. CDR3 nucleotides: TGTGCCATCGATAGGGACCCACAGAAGCCCTACAATGAGCAGTTCTTC.

The V call is TRBV12-3 or TRBV12-4, the J call TRBJ1-1; D remains unclear. The ends were cut back, 2 bases at V and 6 bases at J, with 10 bases in the middle. CDR3 length: 13 amino acids. The DNA of the CDR3 is TGTGCCAGCAGTTTATTAGGTGGAGCTGAAGCTTTCTTT. Translated, it gives CASSLLGGAEAFF.

V and J are TRBV27 and TRBJ2-2; a weak D match, TRBD1 (5 bases). The CDR3 spans 16 residues. V was shortened by 5 bases and J by 4 bases, with 17 bases between the two germline ends. In germline, CDR1 is MNHEY, CDR2 SMNVEV (reference sequence). In nucleotides, the CDR3 is TGTGCCAGCAGTCACATTCCAGGGTCGGGCACCGGGGAGCTGTTTTTT. As protein: CASSHIPGSGTGELFF.

This clonotype was seen ten or more times. This chain joins TRBV20-1 and TRBJ1-2, with 8 bases identical to TRBD1. Trimming at V came to 0 bases and at J to 3 bases, leaving 3 bases not matched to a gene. This CDR3 contains 14 residues. Germline V gene data show CDR1 as DFQATT and CDR2 as SNEGSKA (reference sequence). The CDR3 reads CSAREGDRHYGYTF. The CDR3 coding sequence is TGCAGTGCTAGAGAGGGGGACAGGCACTATGGCTACACCTTC.

Only a few counts were recorded for this clonotype. The chain carries TRBV20-1 and TRBJ2-3; 15 bases map to TRBD2. Germline V gene sequence: CDR1 DFQATT, CDR2 SNEGSKA (reference sequence). With 5 bases clipped from V and 2 bases from J, the junction kept 8 bases outside the gene matches. The CDR3 contains 17 residues. DNA for the CDR3: TGCAGTGCTCGCAGGACTAGCGGGGGGGCTTTCACAGATACGCAGTATTTT. It codes for CSARRTSGGAFTDTQYF.

A few counts support this clonotype. The V and J genes are TRBV24-1 and TRBJ2-5, with TRBD1 matching over 11 bases. V gave up 6 bases and J gave up 2 bases; unmatched junction bases: 4. There are 15 residues in the CDR3. Germline V gene sequence: CDR1 KGHDR, CDR2 SFDVKD. CDR3 DNA: TGTGCCACCAGTCCCGGGACAGGGGGACAAGAGACCCAGTACTTC. As protein: CATSPGTGGQETQYF.

This clonotype was recorded a few times. A much larger clone sits a single nucleotide away, making a read error possible. V usage is TRBV7-2 and J usage is TRBJ2-1, with 9 bases matching TRBD2. The germline V gene has CDR1 SGHTA and CDR2 FQGNSA. The CDR3 covers 15 residues. CDR3 residues: CVSSLIAGVGNEQFF. The CDR3 nucleotides read TGTGTCAGCAGCTTAATAGCGGGGGTAGGCAATGAGCAGTTCTTC.

This clonotype was found a few times. The chain links TRBV4-1 to TRBJ2-5, with 10 bases that match TRBD2. Germline V CDR1 and CDR2: MGHRA, YSYEKL. The J segment lost 4 bases and the V segment lost 0 bases, leaving 2 bases of the junction unmatched. This CDR3 is built from 15 residues. The CDR3 region has the DNA TGCGCCAGCAGCCAAGATAGGACTAGCGGAGAGACCCAGTACTTC. Protein product: CASSQDRTSGETQYF.

The gene calls are TRBV20-1 and TRBJ1-4; the D gene is possibly TRBD1 (5 bases). V lost 6 bases, J lost 7 bases, and 15 bases lay in between. Germline loops: CDR1 DFQATT, CDR2 SNEGSKA (reference sequence). CDR3 length equals 13 residues. The CDR3 protein is CSARRDLGEKLFF. The CDR3 DNA is TGCAGTGCGCGGCGGGACCTGGGTGAAAAACTGTTTTTT.

The table lists this clonotype with many counts. This rearrangement joins TRBV9 to TRBJ2-3, with 7 bases aligning to TRBD2. With V trimmed by 2 bases and J by 3 bases, 6 bases remained unmatched. Germline CDR1 is SGDLS and CDR2 is YYNGEE. The CDR3 is 15 residues long. DNA for the CDR3: TGTGCCAGCAGCGTTGAGGGAGGGCCGACAGATACGCAGTATTTT. The encoded protein is CASSVEGGPTDTQYF. Full variable domain (remainder filled in from reference TRBV9 and TRBJ2-3): DSGVTQTPKHLITATGQRVTLRCSPRSGDLSVYWYQQSLDQGLQFLIQYYNGEERAKGNILERFSAQQFPDLHSELNLSSLELGDSALYFCASSVEGGPTDTQYFGPGTRLTVL.

Only a few counts were recorded for this clonotype. V gene TRBV20-1 combines with J gene TRBJ2-5, with D uncertain. Germline CDR1 DFQATT, CDR2 SNEGSKA (reference sequence). With 3 bases removed from V and 5 bases from J, the gap between germline ends came to 4 bases. The CDR3 is 10 residues long. The CDR3 is CSASGETQYF. CDR3 DNA sequence: TGCAGTGCTAGCGGGGAGACCCAGTACTTC.

In regard to this clonotype: Without the conserved terminal phenylalanine or tryptophan, this CDR3 likely stems from a read error. The limits of the CDR3 on the DNA are not certain, so only TCRdb's listed CDR3 is given. The chain carries TRBV7-3 and TRBJ1-2; the table assigns TRBD1, which was not confirmed against the DNA. Per the germline V gene, CDR1 is SGHTA and CDR2 is FQGTGA. The CDR3 numbers 12 amino acids, ends counted. The CDR3 protein is CASSLNRQQTFT.

This clonotype was seen at least ten times. The chain recombines TRBV27 with TRBJ2-7, with a weak D call TRBD2 (6 bases). Trimming stripped 8 bases from V and 4 bases from J, with 18 bases between. In germline, CDR1 is MNHEY, CDR2 SMNVEV (reference sequence). This CDR3 has 14 residues. In DNA, the CDR3 is TGTGCCAGCGCCCACTCGGACTACCGATACGAGCAGTACTTC. Encoded protein: CASAHSDYRYEQYF.

This clonotype is a singleton in its sample. This chain connects TRBV12-3 or TRBV12-4 to TRBJ1-1; D remains ambiguous. This CDR3 is 14 amino acids long. Trimming removed 1 base from V and 4 bases from J, with 10 bases in between. In DNA, the CDR3 is TGTGCCAGCAGTTTAGGGGCGATGGGCACTGAAGCTTTCTTT. It yields the protein CASSLGAMGTEAFF.

This clonotype was found many times. This chain joins TRBV7-6 and TRBJ1-4, with D perhaps TRBD1 (5 bases). Trimming cost V 4 bases and J 6 bases, with 15 bases left between them. Looked up from germline, CDR1 is SGHVS and CDR2 is FNYEAQ. There are 15 residues in the CDR3. The CDR3 DNA sequence: TGTGCCAGCAGCTCCGCTCAGGGAAGCTATGAAAAACTGTTTTTT. Translated: CASSSAQGSYEKLFF.

Comments on this clonotype: A much bigger clone sits one base away, suggesting this may be a read error. The V and J genes are TRBV11-2 and TRBJ2-7, with D hard to call. Trimming removed 5 bases at V and 3 bases at J, with 8 bases between. This CDR3 is built from 12 residues. The germline V gene has CDR1 SGHAT and CDR2 FQNNGV. CDR3 DNA sequence: TGTGCCAGCAGCACCTACAACTACGAGCAGTACTTC. Protein product: CASSTYNYEQYF.

This clonotype has a count of ten or more. The rearrangement uses TRBV7-9 and TRBJ2-7, with D uncertain. Deletions cut 2 bases from V and 5 bases from J, with 4 bases between. The germline gives CDR1 SEHNR, CDR2 FQNEAQ (reference sequence). The CDR3 totals 11 residues. CDR3 protein: CASSLFNEQYF. Written as DNA, the CDR3 is TGTGCCAGCAGCTTATTTAACGAGCAGTACTTC.

This clonotype was detected ten times or more. The J gene is TRBJ1-5, the V gene TRBV5-5, with TRBD1 as a possible D gene (5 bases). The CDR3 spans 16 residues. Germline V gene lookup returns CDR1 SGHKS and CDR2 YYEKEE (reference sequence). V shed 4 bases and J shed 0 bases, with 14 bases lying between them. CDR3 region: CASSQSLGGSNQPQHF. The CDR3 coding sequence is TGTGCCAGCAGCCAAAGCCTGGGGGGTAGCAATCAGCCCCAGCATTTT.

This clonotype has ten or more counts. The V and J genes are TRBV24-1 and TRBJ2-1; 10 nucleotides agree with TRBD2. Germline assignment: CDR1 KGHDR and CDR2 SFDVKD. CDR3 length: 16 amino acids. V was clipped by 4 bases and J by 1 base; unmatched bases: 3. CDR3 DNA: TGTGCCACCAGTGAAGGACTAGCGGAGTCCTACAATGAGCAGTTCTTC. Translation: CATSEGLAESYNEQFF.

This clonotype was detected a few times. J is TRBJ2-1 and V is TRBV11-3; no firm D call. Germline-derived CDR1 and CDR2 are SGHNT and YENEEA. CDR3 length: 16 residues. V lost 4 bases and J 0 bases, leaving 13 bases between the germline ends. The CDR3 protein is CASSSDQSSSYNEQFF. The CDR3 nucleotides are TGTGCCAGCAGCTCCGACCAGTCGAGCTCCTACAATGAGCAGTTCTTC.

J is TRBJ2-3 and V is TRBV5-1; no firm D call. Germline V gene sequence: CDR1 SGHRS, CDR2 YFSETQ. The CDR3 consists of 12 residues. Trimming cost V 3 bases and J 1 base, with 3 bases left between them. The CDR3 loop reads CASSYGTDTQYF. The CDR3 nucleotides are TGCGCCAGCAGCTACGGCACAGATACGCAGTATTTT.

This rearrangement joins TRBV7-2 to TRBJ2-1; D ambiguous. CDR3 length equals 12 residues. V shed 2 bases and J shed 7 bases, with 6 bases lying between them. The V gene's germline CDR1 is SGHTA and CDR2 FQGNSA. The CDR3 DNA is TGTGCCAGCAGCTTATGGGGTAATGAGCAGTTCTTC. Its translation: CASSLWGNEQFF.

In regard to this clonotype: This is likely an artifact of a read error, given a far larger clone one base away. This chain joins TRBV7-9 and TRBJ2-7, with 7 bases identical to TRBD1. Germline CDR1 reads SEHNR; CDR2 reads FQNEAQ (reference sequence). The CDR3 has 13 residues. CDR3: CAGSPGQTYEQYF. CDR3 DNA sequence: TGTGCCGGCAGCCCGGGACAGACCTACGAGCAGTACTTC. Full variable domain (remainder filled in from reference TRBV7-9 and TRBJ2-7): DTGVSQNPRHKITKRGQNVTFRCDPISEHNRLYWYRQTLGQGPEFLTYFQNEAQLEKSRLLSDRFSAERPKGSFSTLEIQRTEQGDSAMYLCAGSPGQTYEQYFGPGTRLTVT.

This clonotype was seen only a few times. V gene TRBV6-1 combines with J gene TRBJ1-5; no clear D. The V gene's germline CDR1 is MNHNS and CDR2 SASEGT. The length of the CDR3 is 13 residues. V lost 7 bases, J lost 0 bases, and 7 bases lay in between. The CDR3: CASTEISNQPQHF. Written as DNA, the CDR3 is TGTGCCAGCACAGAGATTAGCAATCAGCCCCAGCATTTT.

There are a few counts of this clonotype. The chain has TRBV20-1 and TRBJ2-7; TRBD1 is a possible D gene (5 bases). The germline CDR1 and CDR2 sequences are DFQATT and SNEGSKA (reference sequence). V lost 1 base and J 0 bases, leaving 16 bases between the germline ends. The CDR3 contains 16 residues. In DNA form, the CDR3 reads TGCAGTGCTAGAGGCCTCCCTGGGGCGCACTCCTACGAGCAGTACTTC. Amino acid sequence: CSARGLPGAHSYEQYF.

V gene TRBV4-3 combines with J gene TRBJ2-4; TRBD2 agrees at 11 bases. CDR3 length: 14 residues. V gave up 4 bases and J gave up 6 bases; unmatched junction bases: 2. CDR1 is LGHNA and CDR2 is YSLEER in the germline V gene. The CDR3 DNA is TGCGCCAGCAGCCGGGGGACTAGCGGAAACATTCAGTACTTC. It translates to CASSRGTSGNIQYF.

In this sample, this clonotype turned up many times. The chain links TRBV18 to TRBJ1-1; D perhaps matches TRBD1 (5 bases). Germline CDR1 and CDR2: KGHSH and LQKENI. The CDR3 has 15 residues. Trimming stripped 3 bases from V and 4 bases from J, with 15 bases between. In DNA form, the CDR3 reads TGTGCCAGCTCACCCGCCAATACCGGGGGCACTGAAGCTTTCTTT. It is translated as CASSPANTGGTEAFF.

This clonotype was seen only a few times. The V call is TRBV20-1, the J call TRBJ1-2, with D possibly TRBD1 on 6 matching bases. The CDR3 covers 15 residues. CDR1 is DFQATT and CDR2 is SNEGSKA in the germline V gene (reference sequence). V was cut by 6 bases and J by 4 bases, with 21 bases left in between. The CDR3 protein is CSAHRPLRTAYGYTF. CDR3 DNA sequence: TGCAGTGCCCACCGACCCCTTCGGACAGCCTATGGCTACACCTTC.